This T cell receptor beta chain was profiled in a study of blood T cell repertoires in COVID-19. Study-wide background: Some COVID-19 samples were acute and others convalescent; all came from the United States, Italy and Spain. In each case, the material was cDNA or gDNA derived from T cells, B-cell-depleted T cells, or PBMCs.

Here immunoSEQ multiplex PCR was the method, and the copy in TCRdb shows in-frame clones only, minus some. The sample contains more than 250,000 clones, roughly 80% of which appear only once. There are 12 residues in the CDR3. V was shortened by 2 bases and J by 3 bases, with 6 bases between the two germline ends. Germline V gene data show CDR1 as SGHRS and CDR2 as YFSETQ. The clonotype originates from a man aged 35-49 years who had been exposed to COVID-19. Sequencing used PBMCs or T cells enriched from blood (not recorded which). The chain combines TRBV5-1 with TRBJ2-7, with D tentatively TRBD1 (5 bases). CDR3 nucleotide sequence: TGCGCCAGCAGCTTCCAGGGCTACGAGCAGTACTTC. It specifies CASSFQGYEQYF.